Reported below is one T cell receptor (beta chain). Original processing methods: Amplification of reference gene primers provided the estimated nucleated cell counts. Clones were sequenced by immunoSEQ multiplex PCR, and TCRdb holds only the in-frame ones, with some missing. Clone size and V and J calls were adopted from that table, with D and trimming inferred from the DNA. This sample has more than 200,000 clones, with more than 75% found just once. The sample originates from a study of blood T cell repertoires in COVID-19. Overall study context: COVID-19 samples from acute and convalescent phases originated in the United States, Italy and Spain. The analysed material was cDNA or gDNA that came from T cells, B-cell-depleted T cells, or PBMCs.

The CDR3 is made up of 14 amino acids. Germline V lookup: CDR1 SGDLS, CDR2 YYNGEE. Trimming shortened V by 2 bases and J by 4 bases, and 12 bases separated the two germline ends. This clonotype was sampled from an older woman with COVID-19, enrolled during active disease. This chain connects TRBV9 to TRBJ1-1; D is uncertain. Specimen: peripheral blood. For the CDR3, the DNA is TGTGCCAGCAGCGTCAGGCTCCGGGGCACTGAAGCTTTCTTT. Protein: CASSVRLRGTEAFF.